This is a list of T cell receptor beta chains from one sample in a study of regulatory T cells in long-lasting Graves disease. TCRdb itself ran the multiplex PCR reads through MiXCR, one entry per CDR3 protein. This sample carries 450,000 or so distinct CDR3 sequences, around 20% of them seen once, and the ten largest clones take 7.8%. The specimen comprised peripheral blood mononuclear cells (PBMCs), sampled when the disease was refractory, from a patient treated with antithyroid drugs. The source is a female donor with Graves disease. Both conserved end residues are part of each CDR3. Fields, in order: D gene, clone size, J gene, V gene, CDR3 DNA, CDR3 protein. A D gene is named only where the DNA matches it firmly. Some rows mark clone size as missing; the rest say once, few, many or name a class of expanded clone.

d_call: -; clone_size: -; j_call: TRBJ2-4; v_call: TRBV20-1; cdr3_nt: TGCAGTGCTAGGGTAGGAGCCAAAAACATTCAGTACTTC; cdr3_aa: CSARVGAKNIQYF
d_call: TRBD1; clone_size: -; j_call: TRBJ1-5; v_call: TRBV28; cdr3_nt: TGTGCCAGCAGCGCCGCCTCAGGGGGCCGGGGACAGCCCCAGCATTTT; cdr3_aa: CASSAASGGRGQPQHF
d_call: TRBD2; clone_size: -; j_call: TRBJ2-3; v_call: TRBV6-5; cdr3_nt: TGTGCCAGCAGTTCGGGACTAGCGGGAGATACGCAGTATTTT; cdr3_aa: CASSSGLAGDTQYF
d_call: TRBD1; clone_size: -; j_call: TRBJ2-6; v_call: TRBV7-6; cdr3_nt: TGTGCCAGCAGCTTACTACAGGGGGTTGGGGCCAACGTCCTGACTTTC; cdr3_aa: CASSLLQGVGANVLTF
d_call: TRBD2; clone_size: few; j_call: TRBJ2-7; v_call: TRBV3-1; cdr3_nt: TGTGCCAGCAGCGAAGGGCTAGCGGGCTTAGCCTACGAGCAGTACTTC; cdr3_aa: CASSEGLAGLAYEQYF
d_call: -; clone_size: -; j_call: TRBJ1-1; v_call: TRBV5-4; cdr3_nt: TGTGCCAGCAGCTTGGCCTCTTCGCACAGGGAAGCTTTCTTT; cdr3_aa: CASSLASSHREAFF
d_call: -; clone_size: many; j_call: TRBJ1-5; v_call: TRBV2; cdr3_nt: TGTGCCAGCAGCGCCCTTAGAGGGGGTTCTCAGCCCCAGCATTTT; cdr3_aa: CASSALRGGSQPQHF
d_call: -; clone_size: few; j_call: TRBJ1-1; v_call: TRBV4-3; cdr3_nt: TGCGCCAGCAGCCAAGATTCAGTCTGGACTGAAGCTTTCTTT; cdr3_aa: CASSQDSVWTEAFF
d_call: TRBD1; clone_size: few; j_call: TRBJ2-5; v_call: TRBV6-1; cdr3_nt: TGTGCCAGCAGTGCCCGACAGGGGGCGCGGGAGACCCAGTACTTC; cdr3_aa: CASSARQGARETQYF
d_call: TRBD1; clone_size: many; j_call: TRBJ1-4; v_call: TRBV28; cdr3_nt: TGTGCCACCCTAACAGGGGCTAATGAAAAACTGTTTTTT; cdr3_aa: CATLTGANEKLFF
d_call: -; clone_size: few; j_call: TRBJ1-2; v_call: TRBV9; cdr3_nt: TGTGCCAGCAGCGTAGATGACAAGAGCTACTATGGCTACACCTTC; cdr3_aa: CASSVDDKSYYGYTF
d_call: -; clone_size: many; j_call: TRBJ2-5; v_call: TRBV6-2/TRBV6-3; cdr3_nt: TGTGCCAGCAGTCTCCACACAGAGGTTGGGACCCAGTACTTC; cdr3_aa: CASSLHTEVGTQYF
d_call: -; clone_size: many; j_call: TRBJ2-7; v_call: TRBV28; cdr3_nt: TGTGCCAGCAGTTTAAAACTAGTTCTCTACGAGCAGTACTTC; cdr3_aa: CASSLKLVLYEQYF
d_call: -; clone_size: many; j_call: TRBJ1-1; v_call: TRBV5-1; cdr3_nt: TGCGCCAGCAGACTTTCCCCCGCGAACACTGAAGCTTTCTTT; cdr3_aa: CASRLSPANTEAFF
d_call: -; clone_size: many; j_call: TRBJ1-6; v_call: TRBV3-1; cdr3_nt: TGTGCCAGCAGTCCCAGGGACATCGACAATTCACCCCTCCACTTT; cdr3_aa: CASSPRDIDNSPLHF
d_call: -; clone_size: -; j_call: TRBJ2-3; v_call: TRBV12-3/TRBV12-4; cdr3_nt: TGTGCCAGCAACCAAGGATTGGGGACGGGGGCAGATACGCAGTATTTT; cdr3_aa: CASNQGLGTGADTQYF
d_call: -; clone_size: many; j_call: TRBJ2-5; v_call: TRBV4-3; cdr3_nt: TGCGCCAGCAGCCAAGATCTATACGAGACCCAGTACTTC; cdr3_aa: CASSQDLYETQYF
d_call: -; clone_size: -; j_call: TRBJ2-6; v_call: TRBV27; cdr3_nt: TGTGCCAGCAGTCCTCAAATATCTGGGGCCAACGTCCTGACTTTC; cdr3_aa: CASSPQISGANVLTF
d_call: -; clone_size: -; j_call: TRBJ1-3; v_call: TRBV29-1; cdr3_nt: TGCAGCATTACCGAATCTGGAAACACCATATATTTT; cdr3_aa: CSITESGNTIYF
d_call: TRBD1; clone_size: few; j_call: TRBJ2-7; v_call: TRBV27; cdr3_nt: TGTGCCAGCAGTTTCTATGACAGGGGATCTAGCGAGCAGTACTTC; cdr3_aa: CASSFYDRGSSEQYF
d_call: -; clone_size: -; j_call: TRBJ1-1; v_call: TRBV28; cdr3_nt: TGTGCCAGCAGTGAGACGGGGTTAACTGAAGCTTTCTTT; cdr3_aa: CASSETGLTEAFF
d_call: TRBD2; clone_size: -; j_call: TRBJ2-7; v_call: TRBV6-1; cdr3_nt: TGTGCCAGCACGCAGTCCGGGACTAGAATCCCCTACGAGCAGTACTTC; cdr3_aa: CASTQSGTRIPYEQYF
d_call: -; clone_size: few; j_call: TRBJ2-2; v_call: TRBV10-1; cdr3_nt: TGCGCCAGCAGTATACAGCTTATCGGGGAGCTGTTTTTT; cdr3_aa: CASSIQLIGELFF
d_call: -; clone_size: -; j_call: TRBJ1-2; v_call: TRBV19; cdr3_nt: TGTGCCAGTAGACGCAGACTTAACTATGGCTACACCTTC; cdr3_aa: CASRRRLNYGYTF
d_call: -; clone_size: many; j_call: TRBJ2-5; v_call: TRBV27; cdr3_nt: TGTGCCAGCAGGGCTAGCCAGGGGCGAGAGACCCAGTACTTC; cdr3_aa: CASRASQGRETQYF
d_call: -; clone_size: -; j_call: TRBJ2-1; v_call: TRBV28; cdr3_nt: TGTGCCAGCAGCCCTAAGACGGCAAAGCAGTTCTTC; cdr3_aa: CASSPKTAKQFF
d_call: -; clone_size: -; j_call: TRBJ1-1; v_call: TRBV7-2; cdr3_nt: TGTGCCAGCAGCTTAATTTTGAGGAACACTGAAGCTTTCTTT; cdr3_aa: CASSLILRNTEAFF
d_call: -; clone_size: many; j_call: TRBJ2-5; v_call: TRBV29-1; cdr3_nt: TGCAGCGTTGAAGGGTTAGGACAGCAAGAGACCCAGTACTTC; cdr3_aa: CSVEGLGQQETQYF
d_call: TRBD2; clone_size: -; j_call: TRBJ2-1; v_call: TRBV2; cdr3_nt: TGTGCCAGCAGTGTGTGGACTAGCGAGTACAATGAGCAGTTCTTC; cdr3_aa: CASSVWTSEYNEQFF
d_call: -; clone_size: many; j_call: TRBJ1-4; v_call: TRBV7-8; cdr3_nt: TGTGCCAGCAGCTTTGGGTGGACTAATGAAAAACTGTTTTTT; cdr3_aa: CASSFGWTNEKLFF
d_call: TRBD1; clone_size: many; j_call: TRBJ1-2; v_call: TRBV28; cdr3_nt: TGTGCCAGCTCACCACCGTCAGGGGGCTATGGCTACACCTTC; cdr3_aa: CASSPPSGGYGYTF
d_call: TRBD1; clone_size: -; j_call: TRBJ1-5; v_call: TRBV27; cdr3_nt: TGTGCCAGCAGTTTATTGCAGGGGGCAGGGCAGCCCCAGCATTTT; cdr3_aa: CASSLLQGAGQPQHF
d_call: -; clone_size: -; j_call: TRBJ2-2; v_call: TRBV4-1; cdr3_nt: TGCGCCAGCAGCCAAGATTGGTTGGGTTCCGGGGAGCTGTTTTTT; cdr3_aa: CASSQDWLGSGELFF
d_call: -; clone_size: -; j_call: TRBJ1-1; v_call: TRBV28; cdr3_nt: TGTGCCAGCAGTTCGGCCTCTCGAGCTTTCTTT; cdr3_aa: CASSSASRAFF
d_call: TRBD1; clone_size: many; j_call: TRBJ1-5; v_call: TRBV2; cdr3_nt: TGTGCCAGCAGTGCCCCGGGACAGGGGGCGAATCAGCCCCAGCATTTT; cdr3_aa: CASSAPGQGANQPQHF